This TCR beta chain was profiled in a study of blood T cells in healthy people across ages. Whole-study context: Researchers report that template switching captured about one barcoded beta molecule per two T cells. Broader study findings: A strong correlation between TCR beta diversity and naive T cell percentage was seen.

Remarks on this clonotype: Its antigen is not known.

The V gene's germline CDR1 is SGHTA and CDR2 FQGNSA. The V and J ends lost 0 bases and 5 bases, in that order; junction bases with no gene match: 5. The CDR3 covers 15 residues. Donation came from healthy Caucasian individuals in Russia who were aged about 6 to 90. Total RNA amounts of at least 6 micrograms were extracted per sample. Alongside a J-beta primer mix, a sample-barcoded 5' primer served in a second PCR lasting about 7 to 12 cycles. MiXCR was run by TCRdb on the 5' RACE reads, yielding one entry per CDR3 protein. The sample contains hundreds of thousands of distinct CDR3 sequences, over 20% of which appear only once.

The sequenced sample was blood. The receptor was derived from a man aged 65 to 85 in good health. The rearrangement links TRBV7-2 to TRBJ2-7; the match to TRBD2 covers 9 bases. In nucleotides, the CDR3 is TGTGCCAGCAGCTTAGCGCGCCTAGCGGGAAACGAGCAGTACTTC. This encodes CASSLARLAGNEQYF. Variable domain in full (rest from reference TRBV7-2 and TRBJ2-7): GAGVSQSPSNKVTEKGKDVELRCDPISGHTALYWYRQSLGQGLEFLIYFQGNSAPDKSGLPSDRFSAERTGGSVSTLTIQRTQQEDSAVYLCASSLARLAGNEQYFGPGTRLTVT.